A selection of T cell receptor beta chains follows, all from one sample in a study of blood T cell repertoires in COVID-19. Some clones are missing from TCRdb's copy, which holds only in-frame ones; the method was immunoSEQ multiplex PCR. This table holds around 270,000 clones, around nine tenths found once. Input material: PBMCs or T cells enriched from blood (not recorded which). The receptors were gathered from a woman aged 40 to 49 who had been exposed to COVID-19. Each CDR3 is given with its conserved first and last residue. The D gene is left open where the match is weak. Where a row states a size, it is once, few, many or the class of an expanded clone; other rows omit it.

>.|.|13|TRBV15|TRBJ2-7
CATSTETTRSKHF
TGTGCCACCAGTACCGAGACCACCCGGAGCAAGCACTTC
>.|few|13|TRBV5-5|TRBJ2-3
CASSPQDFDTQYF
TGTGCCAGCAGCCCTCAGGACTTCGATACGCAGTATTTT
>TRBD1|.|13|TRBV3-1/TRBV3-2|TRBJ1-1
CASRGTANTEAFF
TGTGCCAGCAGGGGGACAGCGAACACTGAAGCTTTCTTT
>.|.|14|TRBV24-1|TRBJ1-1
CATSEPGFDAEAFF
TGTGCCACCAGTGAGCCAGGGTTTGACGCTGAAGCTTTCTTT
>.|.|17|TRBV9|TRBJ2-3
CASTPGGDLSHTNTQYF
TGTGCCAGTACCCCCGGCGGGGACTTATCCCACACGAATACGCAGTATTTT
>.|.|17|TRBV7-8|TRBJ1-2
CASSLAGRATVRSGYTF
TGTGCCAGCAGCTTAGCGGGCAGGGCGACTGTAAGGAGTGGCTACACCTTC
>.|.|15|TRBV6-5|TRBJ1-5
CASSYLSGSNQPQHF
TGTGCCAGCAGTTATCTCAGCGGGAGCAATCAGCCCCAGCATTTT
>TRBD1|.|17|TRBV9|TRBJ2-1
CASSEQITGTGINEQFF
TGTGCCAGCAGCGAGCAGATTACCGGGACAGGAATCAATGAGCAGTTCTTC
>TRBD1|.|15|TRBV3-1/TRBV3-2|TRBJ1-5
CASSLDRGFNQPQHF
TGTGCCAGCAGCCTCGACAGGGGGTTTAATCAGCCCCAGCATTTT
>TRBD1|.|14|TRBV7-9|TRBJ2-5
CASSLTGAPSTQYF
TGTGCCAGCAGCTTGACAGGGGCCCCCTCGACCCAGTACTTC
>.|.|10|TRBV28|TRBJ1-2
CASRAYGYTF
TGTGCCAGCAGAGCGTATGGCTACACCTTC
>TRBD1|.|11|TRBV28|TRBJ1-6
CASRRQGEFAF
TGTGCCAGCAGACGACAGGGAGAATTCGCCTTT
>.|.|16|TRBV6-5|TRBJ1-1
CASSYSFDRTNTEAFF
TGTGCCAGCAGTTACTCGTTTGATAGAACGAACACTGAAGCTTTCTTT
>TRBD1|.|14|TRBV20-1|TRBJ1-1
CSASQGARHTEAFF
TGCAGTGCTAGTCAGGGGGCGCGTCACACTGAAGCTTTCTTT
>.|.|17|TRBV28|TRBJ1-4
CASSPMGRAGVDEKLFF
TGTGCCAGCAGCCCAATGGGTAGGGCAGGGGTTGATGAAAAACTGTTTTTT
>.|once|17|TRBV11-3|TRBJ2-1
CASTKSRRPPGDNEQFF
TGTGCCAGCACCAAATCCCGAAGACCGCCGGGAGACAATGAGCAGTTCTTC
>.|.|14|TRBV2|TRBJ1-5
CASSVYRAPQPQHF
TGTGCCAGCAGCGTATACAGGGCGCCGCAGCCCCAGCATTTT
>TRBD1|.|14|TRBV7-8|TRBJ1-1
CASSPGTENTEAFF
TGTGCCAGCAGCCCGGGGACAGAGAACACTGAAGCTTTCTTT
>.|.|14|TRBV6-1|TRBJ1-2
CASSEAFPRGGYTF
TGTGCCAGCAGTGAAGCTTTCCCCAGGGGTGGCTACACCTTC
>TRBD1|.|16|TRBV7-8|TRBJ1-2
CASSRGRGRGHYGYTF
TGTGCCAGCAGCCGGGGACGGGGCAGGGGGCACTATGGCTACACCTTC
>.|.|19|TRBV4-2|TRBJ1-3
CASSHPLLTGPSSGNTIYF
TGTGCCAGCAGCCATCCGCTTTTGACGGGTCCGAGCTCTGGAAACACCATATATTTT
>.|.|13|TRBV5-4|TRBJ1-2
CASSLVGDSGYTF
TGTGCCAGCAGCTTGGTGGGCGACAGTGGCTACACCTTC
>TRBD1|once|14|TRBV19|TRBJ1-2
CASSIGTGNYGYTF
TGTGCCAGTAGTATAGGGACAGGGAACTATGGCTACACCTTC
>TRBD2|.|14|TRBV18|TRBJ2-1
CASALAGGINEQFF
TGTGCCAGCGCACTTGCGGGGGGTATCAATGAGCAGTTCTTC
>.|.|13|TRBV12-3/TRBV12-4|TRBJ1-5
CASSLSPIQPQHF
TGTGCCAGCAGTTTATCCCCTATTCAGCCCCAGCATTTT
>TRBD1|.|11|TRBV10-3|TRBJ1-2
CAIRQGAGYTF
TGTGCCATCAGACAGGGGGCTGGCTACACCTTC